A single sample is the source of the 3 T cell receptor beta chains below, sequenced in a study of blood T cell repertoires in COVID-19 (dated by TCRdb to between 2020 and 2021). The receptor library was made with the immunoSEQ multiplex PCR assay. TCRdb took over this immuneACCESS table, retaining in-frame rearrangements with V and J assigned. Such tables are incomplete; in checked studies, under half of the missing clones stem from an unresolved V gene, and the remainder is unexplained. Across this sample there are around 300,000 clones, with 80% to 90% seen only once. The ten largest clones capture over 2% of the sample. Sequencing input: PBMCs or T cells enriched from blood (not recorded which). These receptors all stem from a woman under 30 who had recovered from COVID-19.

The chain carries TRBV7-2 and TRBJ1-1; tentative D call: TRBD1 (5 bases). The CDR3 is made up of 13 amino acids. The V end lost 3 bases, the J end lost 1 base, and 6 bases lay between the germline ends. CDR1 is SGHTA and CDR2 is FQGNSA in the germline V gene. This CDR3 is CASSFTGNTEAFF. Here the CDR3 DNA reads TGTGCCAGCAGCTTCACAGGGAACACTGAAGCTTTCTTT.

V usage is TRBV9 and J usage is TRBJ2-1, with 10 bases matching TRBD1. The trim removed 6 bases at V and 3 bases at J, leaving 6 bases unmatched. The V gene's germline CDR1 is SGDLS and CDR2 YYNGEE. The CDR3 covers 15 residues. The CDR3, as DNA: TGTGCCAGCACCGAAGGGACAGGGGTCTACAATGAGCAGTTCTTC. Its protein is CASTEGTGVYNEQFF.

This chain joins TRBV29-1 and TRBJ2-2; 8 bases are shared with TRBD1. CDR3 length: 13 amino acids. Germline V gives CDR1 SQVTM, CDR2 ANQGSEA. With 6 bases clipped from V and 7 bases from J, the junction kept 7 bases outside the gene matches. CDR3 DNA: TGCAGCGTCGGACAGGGTAGGATCGGGGAGCTGTTTTTT. It translates to CSVGQGRIGELFF.